This T cell receptor beta chain was recovered during a study of shared clonotypes between healthy human individuals (dated by TCRdb to about 2020). In terms of the full investigation: The cohort comprised a couple of women and a few men aged 18 to 49 years. For each donor, CD4 naive and CD4 memory were each run on three plates, CD8 naive on two plates, and CD8 memory on one plate. To increase sequencing depth and limit assay-specific biases, different laboratories used diverse techniques to prepare libraries and sequence TCR repertoires. Per donor, leukapheresis produced somewhere between about 0.94 and 8.9 billion PBMCs. To estimate repertoire size and how much clonotypes are shared between individuals, the study performed deep sequencing of blood TCR repertoires from a few healthy adults. Overall study results and their limits: Sampling was limited to blood, and TCR repertoires in tissue likely differ from TCR repertoires in blood. Based on pairwise subsampling, the degree of clonotype sharing among donors was expected to be affected by sequencing depth. Because the study included only a small number of donors, the genetic and exposure-history diversity represented was limited. Larger estimated clonotype richness was generally found for naive subsets than for memory subsets. Even with the large sequencing depth, rarefaction of the sorted-subset datasets indicated that sequencing was incomplete. Approximately 5% of naive CD4, around 4% of naive CD8, about 2.4% of memory CD4, and 0.4% of memory CD8 clonotypes were shared across a few donors. Compared with non-shared clonotypes, the clonotypes found in all four sorted-subset donors had higher generation probabilities.

Regarding this clone: The specificity of this receptor is unknown. The input lacks base qualities; no much larger clone sits a single base away.

Using the deep immunoSEQ assay, TCR CDR3 regions were amplified from genomic DNA by multiplex PCR. Genomic DNA extracted from each cell subset was distributed evenly over all wells of several immunoSEQ 96-well plates, and each plate served as one replicate. Each replicate PCR for sorted subsets received about 210 ng genomic DNA, equal to around 32,000 T cell genomes. Purified libraries were measured with a Qubit 3.0 fluorometer, size-checked on a Bioanalyzer 2100, and measured again with the KAPA Library Quantification kit. Every immunoSEQ 96-well plate was sequenced on a separate single-read 150-cycle Illumina NextSeq 550 flow cell. The paper's data handling went like this. Because the immunoSEQ output held only junctional sequences and lacked quality scores, the filtering could not match the filtering applied to full-length reads. To assign V/J genes and CDR3, sequences were annotated against IMGT germline references using PyIR, a Python wrapper for IgBLAST v1.9. Reads were removed for weak V/J assignments (E-value above 1e-6), missing CDR3, stop codons, out-of-frame junctions, or ambiguous translated residues. V3J clonotypes were defined by identical inferred V gene, J gene, and CDR3 amino acid sequence. Percentage overlap between repertoires was calculated by dividing the number of shared unique clonotypes by the size of the smaller repertoire. Three approaches were used to assess repertoire richness: RTK rarefaction, the Chao1 estimator, and Recon v2.1 estimates of unobserved clonotypes. OLGA was used to compute generation probabilities for all TCRbeta clonotypes that the gDNA method yielded from a few donors. Sourced from immuneACCESS, this table was stored by TCRdb with only in-frame sequences that have V and J called. A share of the clones is absent; for the studies checked, an unresolved V gene accounts for under half, and the remainder has no known explanation. V and J calls and clone size come straight from that table; D and trimming were deduced from the DNA. The sample profile shows 2 million to 3 million clones; approximately 93% of them were found once. Of the sample, roughly 0.36% is held by the ten largest clones.

From cysteine to phenylalanine, the CDR3 is 15 amino acids long. Solely the CDR3 DNA is kept, with 45 bases framed from the first base. CDR1 and CDR2 are read off the germline V gene as ENHRY and SYGVKD. V loses 3 bases, J loses 1 base, and the germline ends lie 10 bases apart. The donors were healthy, HIV-negative adults who had no recently reported acute infections or vaccinations. Every donor was a Caucasian adult residing in Nashville, Tennessee, USA. CD4+ T cells were enriched by magnetic negative selection; naive cells were then positively selected on CD45RA, and the negative fraction formed the memory subset. Blood was collected by leukapheresis, and PBMCs were isolated by Ficoll-Histopaque density gradient centrifugation and then cryopreserved in liquid nitrogen vapor phase. Purity and quantity of every magnetically sorted T cell population were checked by analytical flow cytometry. Genomic DNA was isolated from every sorted fraction and measured by UV absorbance on a Nanodrop 2000c.

The chain is encoded by TRBV10-3 joined to TRBJ1-5, with the D gene too uncertain to name. Sequencing was carried out using naive CD4+ T cells from PBMCs. The sample's cell subset or site label, decoded: CD45RA+ positively selected. This TCR derives from a man between 18 and 35 years old in good health. Some clones in this sample may be carry-over from other donors' samples. The CDR3 here reads CAISEGSSSNQPQHF. DNA sequence: TGTGCCATCAGTGAAGGAAGTTCCAGCAATCAGCCCCAGCATTTT.